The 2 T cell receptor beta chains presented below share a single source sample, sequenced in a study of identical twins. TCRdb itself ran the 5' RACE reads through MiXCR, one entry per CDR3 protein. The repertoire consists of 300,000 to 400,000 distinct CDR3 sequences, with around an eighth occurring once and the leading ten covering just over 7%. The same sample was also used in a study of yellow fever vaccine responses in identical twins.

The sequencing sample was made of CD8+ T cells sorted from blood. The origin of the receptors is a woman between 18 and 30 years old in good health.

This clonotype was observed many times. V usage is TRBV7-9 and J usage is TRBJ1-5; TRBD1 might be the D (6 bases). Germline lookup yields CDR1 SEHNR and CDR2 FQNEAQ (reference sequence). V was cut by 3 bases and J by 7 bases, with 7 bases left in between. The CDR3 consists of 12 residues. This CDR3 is CASSFQGQPQHF. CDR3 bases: TGTGCCAGCAGCTTTCAGGGGCAGCCCCAGCATTTT.

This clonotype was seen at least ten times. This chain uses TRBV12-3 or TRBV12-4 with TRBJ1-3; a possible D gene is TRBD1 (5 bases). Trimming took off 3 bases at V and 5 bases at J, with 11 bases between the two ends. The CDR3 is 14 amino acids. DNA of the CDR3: TGTGCCAGCAGTTTTTCTAGGGGAAGAAACACCATATATTTT. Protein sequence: CASSFSRGRNTIYF.